This TCR beta chain comes out of a study of cytomegalovirus exposure and HLA in healthy donors (dated by TCRdb to 2017 to 2019). The study in broad terms: The 650 to 800 repertoires of the first cohort and the approximately 130 validation repertoires were produced on the same platform, according to a later analysis. The study aimed to test whether signatures of past pathogen exposure could be identified by cataloging public T cell receptors. The study combined high-throughput TCR immunosequencing, statistical association of individual TCRs with disease status, and machine learning to predict cytomegalovirus infection status. In addition to the first cohort of around 670 subjects, a separate validation cohort of around 110 different subjects was used.

The library was obtained by the immunoSEQ multiplex PCR assay. The study's processing was this. A statistical classification framework was built for diagnosing cytomegalovirus status from the catalog of TCR beta chain sequences. This immuneACCESS table, as held by TCRdb, lists in-frame sequences with V and J called but not all clones. Of the missing ones, under half trace to an unresolved V gene in checked studies; the others have no known cause. Clone size and V and J calls were adopted from that table, with D and trimming inferred from the DNA. The sample table lists more than 300,000 clones, 86% of them with a count of one. About 0.8% of the sample is in the top ten clones. The donors belonged to the validation cohort of about 120 subjects, which was separate from the approximately 700-subject first cohort. For CDR1 and CDR2, the germline V gene lists SGHRS and YFSETQ. V and J are trimmed by 4 bases and 4 bases, and the gene matches miss 9 bases of the junction. The CDR3 numbers 15 residues from cysteine through phenylalanine. This entry keeps only the CDR3 DNA: 45 bases, framed from base 1.

Overall results and qualifications from the work: In vitro tests confirmed that a few of the cytomegalovirus-associated TCR beta chains recognize cytomegalovirus antigens. While some public TCRs were present in many individuals, most TCR sequences turned up only very rarely across donors. Subsequent analysis determined that TCRs grouped into clusters in the first cohort also showed a tendency toward co-occurrence across the roughly 120 validation repertoires, and 85% to 95% of cluster scores exceeded 0. The classifier was reported to diagnose cytomegalovirus status with high specificity and sensitivity in both the original and validation cohorts. It was suggested by the authors that the approach could potentially be generalized to other disease states and immunological phenotypes. A total of 150 to 200 TCR beta chains were listed by the study as associated with cytomegalovirus. All 110 or so repertoires were used to score co-occurrence in the validation cohort in a later analysis, because that analysis had no HLA typing for the cohort.

Comments on this clone: Its antigen is not yet known. Base quality data are lacking; no much larger clone is found one base away.

The chain is made from TRBV5-1 and TRBJ2-5, and TRBD2 aligns with 8 junction nucleotides. Input material: PBMCs. This receptor was taken from a woman aged 18-29 years in good health and CMV-seronegative. The DNA is TGCGCCAGCAGCCCGGGACTAGTTAGCGGAGAGACCCAGTACTTC. It specifies CASSPGLVSGETQYF.